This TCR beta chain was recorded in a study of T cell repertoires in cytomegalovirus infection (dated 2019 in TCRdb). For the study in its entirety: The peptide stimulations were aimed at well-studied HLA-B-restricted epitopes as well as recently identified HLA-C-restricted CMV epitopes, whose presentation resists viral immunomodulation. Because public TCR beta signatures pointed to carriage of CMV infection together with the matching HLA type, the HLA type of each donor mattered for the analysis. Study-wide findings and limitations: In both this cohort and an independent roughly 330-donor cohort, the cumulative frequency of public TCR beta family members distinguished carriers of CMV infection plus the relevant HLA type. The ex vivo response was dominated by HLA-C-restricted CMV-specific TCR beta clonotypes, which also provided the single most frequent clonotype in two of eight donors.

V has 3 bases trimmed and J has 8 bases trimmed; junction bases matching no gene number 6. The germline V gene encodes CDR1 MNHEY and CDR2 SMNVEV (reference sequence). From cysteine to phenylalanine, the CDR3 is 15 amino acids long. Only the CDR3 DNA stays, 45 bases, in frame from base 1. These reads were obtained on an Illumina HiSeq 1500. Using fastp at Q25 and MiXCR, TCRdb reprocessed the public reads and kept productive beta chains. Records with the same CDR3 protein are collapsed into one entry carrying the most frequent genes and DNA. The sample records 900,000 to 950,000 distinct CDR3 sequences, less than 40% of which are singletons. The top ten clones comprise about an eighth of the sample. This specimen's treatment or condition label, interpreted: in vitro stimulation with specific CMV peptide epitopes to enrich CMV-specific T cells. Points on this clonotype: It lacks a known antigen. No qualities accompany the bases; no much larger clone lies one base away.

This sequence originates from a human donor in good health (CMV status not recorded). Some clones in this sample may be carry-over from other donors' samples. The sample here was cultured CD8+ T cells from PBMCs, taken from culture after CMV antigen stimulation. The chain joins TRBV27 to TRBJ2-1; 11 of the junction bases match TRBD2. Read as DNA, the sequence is TGTGCCAGCAGTTTTGTGACTAGCGGGAACTATGAGCAGTTCTTC. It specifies CASSFVTSGNYEQFF.